These 11 T cell receptor beta chains originate from one sample sequenced in a study of T cells in Graves' hyperthyroidism and ophthalmopathy. Amplified regions were TCR beta CDR3 sequences from RNA transcripts. TCR CDR3 underwent first-round RT-PCR with the HTBI primer set. TCRdb called the multiplex PCR reads again in MiXCR, with one record for every CDR3 protein. The sample holds a few hundred thousand distinct CDR3 sequences; approximately 18% are singletons and the top ten take about 38%. Sequencing input: blood. The receptors originated from a man between 18 and 35 years old with Graves' ophthalmopathy.

This clonotype has ten or more counts. The V gene is TRBV20-1, the J gene TRBJ1-1; no firm D call. The germline V gene has CDR1 DFQATT and CDR2 SNEGSKA (reference sequence). The V and J ends lost 8 bases and 3 bases respectively, with 10 bases between them. The CDR3 runs to 11 residues. The CDR3 DNA reads TGCAGTAGCAAGAGGGACACTGAAGCTTTCTTT. Translated, it gives CSSKRDTEAFF.

This clonotype has at least ten counts. The chain has TRBV3-1 and TRBJ1-1; D gene unclear. From germline, CDR1 is LGHDT and CDR2 YNNKEL (reference sequence). This CDR3 region has 13 residues. Trimming shortened V by 5 bases and J by 5 bases, and 12 bases separated the two germline ends. CDR3: CASSSMDSTEAFF. For the CDR3, the DNA is TGTGCCAGCAGCTCCATGGATTCGACTGAAGCTTTCTTT.

This clonotype was picked up many times. The J gene is TRBJ1-1, the V gene TRBV18; the D is unclear. Germline loops: CDR1 KGHSH, CDR2 LQKENI. This CDR3 is 13 amino acids long. Trimming stripped 4 bases from V and 3 bases from J, with 9 bases between. CDR3 DNA sequence: TGTGCCAGCTCACAGGGCACCGACACTGAAGCTTTCTTT. This sequence encodes CASSQGTDTEAFF.

A single count supports this clonotype. The J gene is TRBJ1-6, the V gene TRBV6-2 or TRBV6-3, with unresolved D. This CDR3 contains 17 residues. V was cut by 0 bases and J by 5 bases, with 14 bases left in between. Germline V CDR1 and CDR2: MNHEY, SVGEGT. The CDR3 region has the DNA TGTGCCAGCAGTTACTCGTTAGCCGTGACCGATAATTCACCCCTCCACTTT. It yields the protein CASSYSLAVTDNSPLHF.

The sample holds many counts of this clonotype. The rearrangement joins TRBV6-1 to TRBJ1-1, with 7 bases matching TRBD1. Germline lookup yields CDR1 MNHNS and CDR2 SASEGT. J gave up 5 bases and V 5 bases, and 11 bases lay outside the gene matches. This CDR3 spans 15 amino acids. The CDR3 nucleotides read TGTGCCAGCAGTCCCCGGGACAGCCCAGGAACTGAAGCTTTCTTT. It yields the protein CASSPRDSPGTEAFF.

This chain uses TRBV3-1 with TRBJ2-7; D is perhaps TRBD2 (5 bases). V lost 0 bases, J lost 4 bases, and 13 bases lay in between. This CDR3 is built from 15 residues. Germline lookup yields CDR1 LGHDT and CDR2 YNNKEL (reference sequence). The DNA for the CDR3 is TGTGCCAGCAGCCAAGAACCTAGCCCATTATACGAGCAGTACTTC. It encodes CASSQEPSPLYEQYF.

The V call is TRBV7-9, the J call TRBJ1-5; 7 bases map to TRBD1. Unmatched junction bases numbered 4, after V lost 6 bases and J lost 5 bases. Germline V gene sequence: CDR1 SEHNR, CDR2 FQNEAQ (reference sequence). The CDR3 contains 13 residues. The DNA of the CDR3 is TGTGCCAGCAGGCAGGGGGGTGATCAGCCCCAGCATTTT. It translates to CASRQGGDQPQHF.

Ten or more counts support this clonotype. The V gene is TRBV7-9, the J gene TRBJ1-1, with D unresolved. The V end was cut by 5 bases, the J end by 0 bases, with 13 bases between. The germline V gene encodes CDR1 SEHNR and CDR2 FQNEAQ (reference sequence). This CDR3 has 15 residues. This CDR3 is CASSAQRSVNTEAFF. The CDR3 DNA reads TGTGCCAGCAGCGCCCAGCGGTCAGTGAACACTGAAGCTTTCTTT.

This clonotype showed up many times. This chain connects TRBV11-2 to TRBJ2-7; a weak D match, TRBD2 (6 bases). The V end was cut by 5 bases, the J end by 3 bases, with 14 bases between. The CDR3 has 14 amino acids. Germline V CDR1 and CDR2: SGHAT, FQNNGV. The CDR3 is CASSPDGLSYEQYF. In nucleotides, the CDR3 is TGTGCCAGCAGCCCAGATGGACTAAGCTACGAGCAGTACTTC.

V gene TRBV9 combines with J gene TRBJ2-3; 10 positions match TRBD1. V lost 3 bases and J lost 6; bases outside the gene matches: 4. Germline lookup yields CDR1 SGDLS and CDR2 YYNGEE. The CDR3 has 14 amino acids. The CDR3 DNA reads TGTGCCAGCAGCGGACAGGGGGCAGGTGATACGCAGTATTTT. It is translated as CASSGQGAGDTQYF.

This chain joins TRBV19 and TRBJ1-2; D is unresolved. Germline values: CDR1 LNHDA, CDR2 SQIVND (reference sequence). This CDR3 is 14 amino acids long. The germline V and J ends were trimmed by 5 bases and 7 bases, with 17 bases remaining between them. The CDR3 DNA is TGTGCCAGTAGTGCGCAGTCCGTGCAAGCTGGCTACACCTTC. Amino acid sequence: CASSAQSVQAGYTF.